The 18 T cell receptor beta chains below come from one sample, sequenced in a study of T cell repertoires in ileal Crohn's disease. Here immunoSEQ multiplex PCR was the method, and the copy in TCRdb shows in-frame clones only, minus some. The sample shows about 14,000 clones, around 90% of them seen only once. Sequencing was carried out using ileal tissue. The receptors were gathered from an adult with Crohn's disease.

The chain's CDR3 is CASSLLAGSTDTQYF. CDR3 in DNA: TGTGCCAGCAGCCTCCTAGCGGGTAGCACAGATACGCAGTATTTT. The V gene is TRBV6-4, the J gene TRBJ2-3, with TRBD2 matching over 8 bases. In germline, CDR1 is MRHNA, CDR2 SNTAGT. The CDR3 extends over 15 amino acids. The V segment lost 6 bases and the J segment 0 bases; nucleotides outside the gene matches: 5.

The table lists this clone with a count of one. This rearrangement joins TRBV30 to TRBJ1-1; D remains ambiguous. CDR3 size: 13 residues. Per the germline V gene, CDR1 is GTSNPN and CDR2 is SVGIG (reference sequence). V dropped 1 base and J dropped 4 bases, with 10 bases sitting between them. The CDR3 sequence: CAWSGSGSTEAFF. As DNA, the CDR3 is TGTGCCTGGAGTGGATCGGGATCCACTGAAGCTTTCTTT. The whole variable domain, filled in from reference TRBV30 and TRBJ1-1, reads SQTIHQWPATLVQPVGSPLSLECTVEGTSNPNLYWYRQAAGRGLQLLFYSVGIGQISSEVPQNLSASRPQDRQFILSSKKLLLSDSGFYLCAWSGSGSTEAFFGQGTRLTVV.

The rearrangement joins TRBV7-8 to TRBJ2-3, with D maybe TRBD1 (6 bases). The CDR3 length is 14 residues. CDR1 is SGHVS, CDR2 FQNEAQ, per germline. V was clipped by 7 bases and J by 0 bases, with 11 bases between them. The CDR3 nucleotides are TGTGCCAGCATGGCAGGGGCTAGCACAGATACGCAGTATTTT. Protein: CASMAGASTDTQYF. The entire variable domain, with the rest obtained from reference TRBV7-8 and TRBJ2-3, is as follows: GAGVSQSPRYKVAKRGQDVALRCDPISGHVSLFWYQQALGQGPEFLTYFQNEAQLDKSGLPSDRFFAERPEGSVSTLKIQRTQQEDSAVYLCASMAGASTDTQYFGPGTRLTVL.

The rearrangement links TRBV9 to TRBJ2-2, with 10 bases identical to TRBD1. CDR1 and CDR2 from the germline V gene are SGDLS and YYNGEE. The CDR3 contains 17 residues. J lost 6 bases, V lost 4 bases, and 12 bases had no gene match. The CDR3 spells CASSPRTGGITSGELFF. CDR3 DNA sequence: TGTGCCAGCAGCCCGCGGACAGGGGGGATCACATCCGGGGAGCTGTTTTTT.

The chain recombines TRBV6-6 with TRBJ1-6; 7 positions agree with TRBD1. CDR3 size: 13 residues. After removal of 6 bases from V and 7 bases from J, the junction contained 3 bases not matched to a gene. The germline CDR1 and CDR2 sequences are MNHNY and SVGAGI (reference sequence). This chain's CDR3 is CASRPTGNSPLHF. The CDR3 DNA is TGTGCCAGCAGGCCGACAGGGAATTCACCCCTCCACTTT.

CDR3 loop: CASSTRTSGSSEQYF. CDR3 sequence (DNA): TGTGCCAGCAGCACCAGGACTAGCGGGTCTTCCGAGCAGTACTTC. The chain employs TRBV7-6 and TRBJ2-7, with TRBD2 identical over 11 bases. The CDR3 covers 15 residues. CDR1 is SGHVS and CDR2 is FNYEAQ in the germline V gene. After removal of 5 bases from V and 6 bases from J, the junction contained 9 bases not matched to a gene.

The J gene is TRBJ2-1, the V gene TRBV10-3; possible D gene TRBD2, 6 bases. Germline V lookup: CDR1 ENHRY, CDR2 SYGVKD. Deletions cut 6 bases from V and 9 bases from J, with 15 bases between. There are 13 residues in the CDR3. The CDR3 region has the DNA TGTGCCATCAGCCCCGGGGGTGCTTTTGAGCAGTTCTTC. Translation gives CAISPGGAFEQFF.

The rearrangement joins TRBV29-1 to TRBJ2-1; TRBD1 aligns across 9 bases. CDR3 length equals 13 residues. V was clipped by 6 bases and J by 4 bases; unmatched bases: 4. CDR1 and CDR2 (germline): SQVTM, ANQGSEA. DNA of the CDR3: TGCAGCGTGGGACAGGGTAGATACAATGAGCAGTTCTTC. Residues: CSVGQGRYNEQFF.

This chain links TRBV10-3 with TRBJ1-4, with D unclear. Per the germline V gene, CDR1 is ENHRY and CDR2 is SYGVKD. Trimming removed 0 bases from V and 5 bases from J, with 13 bases in between. This CDR3 has 16 amino acids. CDR3 sequence (DNA): TGTGCCATCAGTGAGTCGAGCCCACAGTTAAATGAAAAACTGTTTTTT. Its translation is CAISESSPQLNEKLFF.

The CDR3 nucleotides read TGCGCCAGCAGCCCGCGGACAGGGAACACTGAAGCTTTCTTT. Its translation: CASSPRTGNTEAFF. The J gene is TRBJ1-1, the V gene TRBV5-1; TRBD1 agrees at 7 bases. The CDR3 has 14 amino acids. The germline CDR1 and CDR2 sequences are SGHRS and YFSETQ. Trimming took 4 bases from V and 1 from J; bases not matched to a gene: 4.

This chain joins TRBV6-1 and TRBJ1-6; TRBD1 aligns across 10 bases. CDR1 and CDR2 (germline): MNHNS, SASEGT. The junction had 5 bases not matched to a gene; V was cut back by 3 bases and J by 9 bases. The CDR3 has 15 amino acids. The CDR3 coding sequence is TGTGCCAGCAGTGATTCCGGGACAGGGGCTTCACCCCTCCACTTT. Translation: CASSDSGTGASPLHF.

The rearrangement joins TRBV6-5 to TRBJ2-5; tentatively, D is TRBD1 (6 bases). The end of the DNA is better explained by TRBJ2-7, so the J call may be wrong. Germline CDR1 and CDR2: MNHEY and SVGAGI. This CDR3 is built from 12 residues. The CDR3 loop reads CARPGHSYEQYF. In DNA form, the CDR3 reads TGTGCCAGGCCGGGACATTCCTACGAGCAGTACTTC.

This clone was detected only a few times. This CDR3 is also generated by other DNA sequences in the sample. This CDR3 is CASSFRDRGINEQFF. The CDR3 DNA reads TGTGCCAGTAGTTTCCGGGACAGGGGTATCAATGAGCAGTTCTTC. V and J are TRBV19 and TRBJ2-1; the match to TRBD1 covers 10 bases. Per germline, CDR1 LNHDA and CDR2 SQIVND (reference sequence). Trimming removed 5 bases from V and 6 bases from J; junction bases left unmatched: 7. The CDR3 has 15 residues. Filled out from reference TRBV19 and TRBJ2-1, the complete variable domain reads DGGITQSPKYLFRKEGQNVTLSCEQNLNHDAMYWYRQDPGQGLRLIYYSQIVNDFQKGDIAEGYSVSREKKESFPLTVTSAQKNPTAFYLCASSFRDRGINEQFFGPGTRLTVL.

The rearrangement links TRBV23-1 to TRBJ2-3; 8 bases are a match to TRBD1. TRBV23-1 is identified as an open reading frame with a role that is uncertain. This CDR3 contains 15 residues. The J segment lost 8 bases and the V segment lost 2 bases, leaving 9 bases of the junction unmatched. CDR3 nucleotide sequence: TGCGCCAGCAGTCAACTGCCAGGGGGCTGGGGTACGCAGTATTTT. Protein product: CASSQLPGGWGTQYF.

The chain is built from TRBV28 and TRBJ1-2, with D possibly matching TRBD1 (6 bases). The CDR3 is 14 amino acids. Germline CDR1 MDHEN, CDR2 SYDVKM. The ends were cut back, 8 bases at V and 6 bases at J, with 19 bases in the middle. The CDR3 reads CASGEGGGENGYTF. CDR3 nucleotides: TGTGCCAGCGGGGAGGGGGGCGGGGAGAATGGCTACACCTTC.

This clone came up once. The chain uses TRBV5-1 and TRBJ2-4, with 8 bases identical to TRBD1. This CDR3 spans 16 amino acids. V gave up 1 base and J gave up 1 base; unmatched junction bases: 4. Per germline, CDR1 SGHRS and CDR2 YFSETQ. This chain's CDR3 is CASSLMRQGAKNIQYF. The CDR3 DNA reads as TGCGCCAGCAGCTTGATGCGACAGGGGGCCAAAAACATTCAGTACTTC. The full variable domain, with the rest looked up from reference TRBV5-1 and TRBJ2-4, is KAGVTQTPRYLIKTRGQQVTLSCSPISGHRSVSWYQQTPGQGLQFLFEYFSETQRNKGNFPGRFSGRQFSNSRSEMNVSTLELGDSALYLCASSLMRQGAKNIQYFGAGTRLSVL.

This clone is a singleton in its sample. The chain couples TRBV30 to TRBJ1-3; D may be TRBD1 (6 bases). From germline, CDR1 is GTSNPN and CDR2 SVGIG (reference sequence). Trimming removed 0 bases at V and 0 bases at J, with 9 bases between. CDR3 size: 15 residues. CDR3 coding DNA: TGTGCCTGGAGTGTAGGGGGATCCTCTGGAAACACCATATATTTT. Translated, it gives CAWSVGGSSGNTIYF.

This chain links TRBV6-4 with TRBJ2-2; 7 nucleotides align to TRBD2. V was clipped by 5 bases and J by 2 bases; unmatched bases: 8. The CDR3 length is 16 residues. Germline V CDR1 and CDR2: MRHNA, SNTAGT. The CDR3 reads CASSQELAKNTGELFF. Written as DNA, the CDR3 is TGTGCCAGCAGTCAGGAACTAGCGAAAAACACCGGGGAGCTGTTTTTT.